Following are 30 T cell receptor beta chains from one sample sequenced in a study of Ad26.COV2.S vaccination and SARS-CoV-2 variants. Treatment of the sample: around 19 received Ad26.COV2.S at low or high dose, single or two shots; about 5 received placebo; per-sample allocation not given. Day 63 after the first injection of vaccine or placebo was the sampling time. The method was immunoSEQ multiplex PCR; TCRdb's version includes in-frame clones alone and lacks a portion of them. Of 290,000 or so clones listed, 87% are singletons. The sample here was peripheral blood, taken in a trial of Ad26.COV2.S vaccine versus placebo. The receptors were gathered from a person between 18 and 65 years old who received the Ad26.COV2.S COVID-19 vaccine or a placebo.

This sequence joins TRBV6-5 and TRBJ1-2; D call uncertain. The V end was cut by 2 bases, the J end by 0 bases, with 10 bases between. The CDR3 is made up of 15 amino acids. Germline V gene sequence: CDR1 MNHEY, CDR2 SVGAGI. The CDR3 DNA follows: TGTGCCAGCAGTTACCTCCGCCAGTCTAACTATGGCTACACCTTC. Protein: CASSYLRQSNYGYTF.

This chain connects TRBV19 to TRBJ1-2, with D uncertain. Between the trimmed V and J ends, which lost 6 bases and 7 bases, there was a span of 9 bases. This CDR3 has 11 amino acids. Germline lookup yields CDR1 LNHDA and CDR2 SQIVND (reference sequence). CDR3 sequence reads: CASSDTVGYTF. CDR3 sequence (DNA): TGTGCCAGTAGCGACACTGTTGGCTACACCTTC.

The J gene is TRBJ1-6, the V gene TRBV6-4, with D uncertain. The CDR3 length is 16 residues. V shed 7 bases and J shed 0 bases, with 13 bases lying between them. Germline values: CDR1 MRHNA, CDR2 SNTAGT. The chain's CDR3 is CASMLSASSYNSPLHF. CDR3 nucleotides: TGTGCCAGCATGCTTTCGGCAAGCTCCTATAATTCACCCCTCCACTTT.

The genes are TRBV5-1 and TRBJ2-3; D unclear. V lost 1 base, J lost 6 bases, and 9 bases lay in between. The CDR3 has 13 residues. Per germline, CDR1 SGHRS and CDR2 YFSETQ. The CDR3: CASSLPTTDTQYF. The CDR3, as DNA: TGCGCCAGCAGCTTGCCCACCACGGATACGCAGTATTTT.

The gene calls are TRBV9 and TRBJ2-1; TRBD1 matches 9 bases. Germline V gene data show CDR1 as SGDLS and CDR2 as YYNGEE. With V trimmed by 4 bases and J by 7 bases, 3 bases remained unmatched. The CDR3 is 13 amino acids. CDR3 bases: TGTGCCAGCAGCTTCGGGACAGGGAATGAGCAGTTCTTC. Its translation is CASSFGTGNEQFF. The full variable domain, in which reference TRBV9 and TRBJ2-1 provide the parts outside the CDR3, is DSGVTQTPKHLITATGQRVTLRCSPRSGDLSVYWYQQSLDQGLQFLIQYYNGEERAKGNILERFSAQQFPDLHSELNLSSLELGDSALYFCASSFGTGNEQFFGPGTRLTVL.

The chain has TRBV6-5 and TRBJ1-2, with 7 nucleotides matching TRBD1. CDR1 is MNHEY and CDR2 is SVGAGI in the germline V gene. Trimming at V came to 6 bases and at J to 1 base, leaving 2 bases not matched to a gene. CDR3 length: 13 amino acids. DNA of the CDR3: TGTGCCAGCAGACGGGACAGTAACTATGGCTACACCTTC. Translated: CASRRDSNYGYTF.

The chain joins TRBV2 to TRBJ2-7, with TRBD1 identical over 8 bases. CDR1 and CDR2 (germline): SNHLY, FYNNEI. The CDR3 extends over 13 amino acids. V gave up 4 bases and J gave up 6 bases; unmatched junction bases: 5. The CDR3, as DNA: TGTGCCAGCAGTGCGGACAGGGTTGGCGAGCAGTACTTC. It translates to CASSADRVGEQYF.

V is TRBV12-3 or TRBV12-4 and J is TRBJ1-2; 7 bases map to TRBD1. The length of the CDR3 is 13 residues. The junction had 5 bases not matched to a gene; V was cut back by 5 bases and J by 5 bases. The DNA of the CDR3 is TGTGCCAGCAGTCTGGGACAGTCTTATGGCTACACCTTC. Translated: CASSLGQSYGYTF.

This clone was seen once. CDR3 in amino acids: CASGLVRDRRVLEQYF. CDR3 DNA: TGTGCTAGTGGTTTGGTACGAGACAGGAGGGTCTTAGAGCAGTACTTC. The rearrangement joins TRBV12-5 to TRBJ2-7; the D call may be TRBD1 or TRBD2 (6 bases each). V was shortened by 0 bases and J by 7 bases, with 19 bases between the two germline ends. The CDR3 has 16 residues. CDR1 and CDR2 (germline): LGHNT, FRNRAP.

This chain links TRBV6-6 with TRBJ2-6; D might be TRBD1 (6 bases). V lost 5 bases and J lost 0, with 14 bases in between. This CDR3 spans 17 amino acids. The germline V gene has CDR1 MNHNY and CDR2 SVGAGI (reference sequence). The CDR3 spells CASSREGVNSGANVLTF. The CDR3 region has the DNA TGTGCCAGCAGTCGTGAGGGGGTAAACTCTGGGGCCAACGTCCTGACTTTC.

This chain joins TRBV7-2 and TRBJ1-2; D is unresolved. This CDR3 is built from 16 residues. Trimming cost V 4 bases and J 3 bases, with 18 bases left between them. CDR1 is SGHTA, CDR2 FQGNSA, per germline. The CDR3 DNA is TGTGCCAGCAGCTCCCCCGGATGGTCGCGGCACTATGGCTACACCTTC. It encodes CASSSPGWSRHYGYTF.

The CDR3 sequence: CASSLVETSNTGELFF. The CDR3 DNA follows: TGTGCCAGCAGCTTGGTCGAGACCTCGAACACCGGGGAGCTGTTTTTT. The rearrangement joins TRBV5-6 to TRBJ2-2; D remains ambiguous. The V gene lost 0 bases and the J gene lost 0 bases, with 9 bases spanning the gap. Germline V CDR1 and CDR2: SGHDT, YYEEEE. The CDR3 length is 16 residues.

This clone was counted a single time. This sequence joins TRBV18 and TRBJ1-2; D call uncertain. V dropped 4 bases and J dropped 2 bases, with 11 bases sitting between them. The CDR3 has 14 residues. Per germline, CDR1 KGHSH and CDR2 LQKENI. The CDR3 nucleotides are TGTGCCAGCTCACAGGGTCTAGTCAACTATGGCTACACCTTC. This gives the protein CASSQGLVNYGYTF.

This chain joins TRBV27 and TRBJ2-7, with 13 bases identical to TRBD2. The CDR3 totals 16 residues. Germline CDR1 reads MNHEY; CDR2 reads SMNVEV (reference sequence). V trimming: 7 bases; J trimming: 3 bases; junction bases outside the gene matches: 9. This chain's CDR3 is CASKPAGLAGIYEQYF. DNA of the CDR3: TGTGCCAGCAAGCCCGCGGGACTAGCGGGAATCTACGAGCAGTACTTC.

The chain has TRBV12-3 or TRBV12-4 and TRBJ1-2; no definite D call. The CDR3 totals 13 residues. V was shortened by 5 bases and J by 4 bases, with 11 bases between the two germline ends. CDR3 in amino acids: CASSPGEAYGYTF. CDR3 in DNA: TGTGCCAGCAGTCCCGGTGAGGCCTATGGCTACACCTTC.

The chain employs TRBV4-3 and TRBJ2-2, with D possibly TRBD1 on 6 matching bases. The CDR3 runs to 17 residues. Per the germline V gene, CDR1 is LGHNA and CDR2 is YSLEER. V was trimmed by 0 bases and J by 1 base, leaving 12 bases between them. The CDR3 sequence is CASSQEYRVRNTGELFF. The CDR3 region has the DNA TGCGCCAGCAGCCAAGAGTACAGGGTTAGGAACACCGGGGAGCTGTTTTTT.

The chain recombines TRBV13 with TRBJ2-5, with D perhaps TRBD2 (7 bases). CDR1 is PRHDT, CDR2 FYEKMQ, per germline (reference sequence). The CDR3 runs 14 residues. The ends were cut back, 2 bases at V and 1 base at J, with 8 bases in the middle. CDR3 region: CASSLRGGQETQYF. CDR3 nucleotides: TGTGCCAGCAGCTTAAGGGGGGGCCAAGAGACCCAGTACTTC.

The chain links TRBV19 to TRBJ1-1, with no clear D. The ends were cut back, 9 bases at V and 0 bases at J, with 17 bases in the middle. Germline values: CDR1 LNHDA, CDR2 SQIVND (reference sequence). The CDR3 contains 15 residues. The CDR3 is CASARGPWMNTEAFF. In nucleotides, the CDR3 is TGTGCCAGCGCCCGTGGCCCTTGGATGAACACTGAAGCTTTCTTT. The complete variable domain, with remaining parts taken from reference TRBV19 and TRBJ1-1, reads DGGITQSPKYLFRKEGQNVTLSCEQNLNHDAMYWYRQDPGQGLRLIYYSQIVNDFQKGDIAEGYSVSREKKESFPLTVTSAQKNPTAFYLCASARGPWMNTEAFFGQGTRLTVV.

The chain recombines TRBV2 with TRBJ1-5; 7 nucleotides match TRBD1. With V trimmed by 5 bases and J by 2 bases, 6 bases remained unmatched. This CDR3 is built from 15 residues. Germline V gives CDR1 SNHLY, CDR2 FYNNEI. The CDR3 protein is CASSFDRAGNQPQHF. For the CDR3, the DNA is TGTGCCAGCAGTTTTGACAGGGCTGGCAATCAGCCCCAGCATTTT.

A few counts support this clone. V gene TRBV7-9 combines with J gene TRBJ2-4; 8 bases match TRBD1. The J segment lost 4 bases and the V segment lost 1 base, leaving 3 bases of the junction unmatched. CDR1 and CDR2 from the germline V gene are SEHNR and FQNEAQ (reference sequence). The CDR3 is 15 amino acids. In DNA, the CDR3 is TGTGCCAGCAGCTTAGTGGGGACAGGAAAAAACATTCAGTACTTC. Amino acids: CASSLVGTGKNIQYF.

J is TRBJ2-4 and V is TRBV5-5; D may correspond to TRBD1 or TRBD2 (5 bases each). V lost 4 bases to trimming and J lost 1 base, with 15 bases between them. This CDR3 has 16 residues. CDR1 SGHKS and CDR2 YYEKEE come from the germline V gene (reference sequence). CDR3: CASSPGRFGAKNIQYF. CDR3 DNA sequence: TGTGCCAGCAGCCCGGGACGATTCGGGGCCAAAAACATTCAGTACTTC.

The rearrangement uses TRBV2 and TRBJ1-4, with D unresolved. Germline V lookup: CDR1 SNHLY, CDR2 FYNNEI. This CDR3 contains 13 residues. The V end was cut by 6 bases, the J end by 5 bases, with 10 bases between. The CDR3 loop reads CASRTTFNEKLFF. The CDR3, as DNA: TGTGCCAGCAGGACAACCTTCAATGAAAAACTGTTTTTT.

The chain couples TRBV5-5 to TRBJ1-2, with D perhaps matching TRBD1 (5 bases). Per germline, CDR1 SGHKS and CDR2 YYEKEE (reference sequence). V was clipped by 3 bases and J by 8 bases, with 20 bases between them. This CDR3 comprises 15 residues. The CDR3, as DNA: TGTGCCAGCAGCTCCCAGCTTCAGGGCGTGGGGGGCTACACCTTC. Translation gives CASSSQLQGVGGYTF.

The rearrangement joins TRBV28 to TRBJ2-3, with D possibly being TRBD2 (7 bases). This CDR3 region has 15 residues. The V gene's germline CDR1 is MDHEN and CDR2 SYDVKM. Deletions cut 4 bases from V and 0 bases from J, with 11 bases between. The CDR3 reads CASSWGGGSTDTQYF. In DNA form, the CDR3 reads TGTGCCAGCAGTTGGGGGGGCGGGAGCACAGATACGCAGTATTTT.

The chain joins TRBV1 to TRBJ1-5. TRBV1 is labeled a pseudogene. The CDR3 has 17 residues. The CDR3 DNA reads TGCACCAGCAGCCAAGATAGCACGCGCGAGGGAGATCAGCCCCAGCATTTT. Protein sequence: CTSSQDSTREGDQPQHF.

The chain combines TRBV30 with TRBJ2-7, with D possibly being TRBD1 (5 bases). This CDR3 spans 16 amino acids. V lost 0 bases and J lost 0, with 15 bases in between. The germline gives CDR1 GTSNPN, CDR2 SVGIG (reference sequence). The CDR3 loop is CAWSVRTLTLSYEQYF. CDR3 DNA sequence: TGTGCCTGGAGTGTACGGACACTCACCCTCTCCTACGAGCAGTACTTC.

The rearrangement links TRBV5-4 to TRBJ2-1; D not certain. Trimming removed 1 base from V and 7 bases from J, with 6 bases in between. The length of the CDR3 is 12 residues. Germline loops: CDR1 SGHNT, CDR2 YYREEE (reference sequence). The DNA of the CDR3 is TGTGCCAGCAGCTTGAGCCTTAATGAGCAGTTCTTC. Its translation is CASSLSLNEQFF.

In nucleotides, the CDR3 is TGCGCCAGCAGCCCGGGACAGGGTGTCTACAATGAGCAGTTCTTC. Its translation: CASSPGQGVYNEQFF. This rearrangement joins TRBV10-1 to TRBJ2-1; 9 nucleotides line up with TRBD1. Losses at the gene ends were 6 bases for V and 3 bases for J; bases not matched to a gene: 6. CDR1 WNHNN and CDR2 SYGVQD come from the germline V gene (reference sequence). This CDR3 is built from 15 residues.

The chain has TRBV7-9 and TRBJ1-1; the D is unclear. The CDR3 loop spans 13 amino acids. Deletions cut 1 base from V and 0 bases from J, with 3 bases between. Germline-derived CDR1 and CDR2 are SEHNR and FQNEAQ (reference sequence). The CDR3 DNA reads as TGTGCCAGCAGCTTAGTTCTGAACACTGAAGCTTTCTTT. The encoded protein is CASSLVLNTEAFF.

CDR3 loop: CSVTAGVGTDTQYF. The DNA for the CDR3 is TGCAGCGTGACCGCAGGGGTAGGGACAGATACGCAGTATTTT. The chain carries TRBV29-1 and TRBJ2-3; the D gene is possibly TRBD1 (6 bases). The length of the CDR3 is 14 residues. The germline V and J ends were trimmed by 6 bases and 3 bases, with 16 bases remaining between them. Germline assignment: CDR1 SQVTM and CDR2 ANQGSEA.